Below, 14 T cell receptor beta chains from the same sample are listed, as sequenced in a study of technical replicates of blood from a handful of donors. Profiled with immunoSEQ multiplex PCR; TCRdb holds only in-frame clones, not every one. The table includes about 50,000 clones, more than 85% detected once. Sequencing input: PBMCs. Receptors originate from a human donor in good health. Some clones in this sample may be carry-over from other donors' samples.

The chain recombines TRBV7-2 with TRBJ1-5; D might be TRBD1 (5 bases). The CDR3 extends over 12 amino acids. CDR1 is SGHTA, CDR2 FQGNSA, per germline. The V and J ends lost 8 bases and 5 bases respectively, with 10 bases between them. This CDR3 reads CASGGGDQPQHF. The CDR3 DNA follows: TGTGCCAGCGGTGGGGGGGATCAGCCCCAGCATTTT.

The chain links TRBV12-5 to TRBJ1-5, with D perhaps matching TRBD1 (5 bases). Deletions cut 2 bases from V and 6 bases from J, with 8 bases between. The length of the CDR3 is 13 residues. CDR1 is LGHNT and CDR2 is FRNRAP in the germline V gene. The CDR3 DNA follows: TGTGCTAGTGGTTTGCTGGGGGGTCAGCCCCAGCATTTT. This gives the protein CASGLLGGQPQHF.

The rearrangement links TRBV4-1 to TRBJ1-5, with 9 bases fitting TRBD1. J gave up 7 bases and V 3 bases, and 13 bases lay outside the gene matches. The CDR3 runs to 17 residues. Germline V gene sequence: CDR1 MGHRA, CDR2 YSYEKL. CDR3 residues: CASSHPATGGIRQPQHF. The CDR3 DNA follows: TGCGCCAGCAGCCACCCGGCGACAGGGGGGATTCGGCAGCCCCAGCATTTT.

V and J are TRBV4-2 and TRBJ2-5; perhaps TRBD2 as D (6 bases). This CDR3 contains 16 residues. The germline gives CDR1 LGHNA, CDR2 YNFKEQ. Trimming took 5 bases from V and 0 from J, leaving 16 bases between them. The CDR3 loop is CASSSRRGVHQETQYF. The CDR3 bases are TGTGCCAGCAGCTCCCGGCGCGGGGTACACCAAGAGACCCAGTACTTC.

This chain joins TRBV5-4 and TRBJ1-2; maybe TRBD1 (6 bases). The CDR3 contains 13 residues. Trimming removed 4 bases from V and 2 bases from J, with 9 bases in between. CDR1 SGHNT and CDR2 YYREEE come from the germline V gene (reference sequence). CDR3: CASSLGQNYGYTF. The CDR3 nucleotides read TGTGCCAGCAGCCTAGGACAGAACTATGGCTACACCTTC.

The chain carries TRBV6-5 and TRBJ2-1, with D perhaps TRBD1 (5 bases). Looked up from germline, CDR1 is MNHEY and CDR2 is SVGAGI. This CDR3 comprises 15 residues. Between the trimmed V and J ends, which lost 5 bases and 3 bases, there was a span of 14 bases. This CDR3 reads CASSPRADLYNEQFF. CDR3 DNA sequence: TGTGCCAGCAGTCCCAGGGCAGACCTCTACAATGAGCAGTTCTTC.

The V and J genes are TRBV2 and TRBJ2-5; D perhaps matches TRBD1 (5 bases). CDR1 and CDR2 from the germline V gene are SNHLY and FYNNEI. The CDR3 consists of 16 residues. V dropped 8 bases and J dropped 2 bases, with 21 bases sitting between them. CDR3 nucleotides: TGTGCCAGCTTGGGGCCAGGATTGGGGCCTCAAGAGACCCAGTACTTC. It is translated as CASLGPGLGPQETQYF.

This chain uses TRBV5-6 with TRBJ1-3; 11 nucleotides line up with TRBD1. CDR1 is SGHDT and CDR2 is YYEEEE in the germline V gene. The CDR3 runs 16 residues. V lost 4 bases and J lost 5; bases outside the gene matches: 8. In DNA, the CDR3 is TGTGCCAGCAGCGGCGAGGGACAGGGGGTTCGAAACACCATATATTTT. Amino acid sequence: CASSGEGQGVRNTIYF. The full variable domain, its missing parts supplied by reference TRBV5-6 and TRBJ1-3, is DAGVTQSPTHLIKTRGQQVTLRCSPKSGHDTVSWYQQALGQGPQFIFQYYEEEERQRGNFPDRFSGHQFPNYSSELNVNALLLGDSALYLCASSGEGQGVRNTIYFGEGSWLTVV.

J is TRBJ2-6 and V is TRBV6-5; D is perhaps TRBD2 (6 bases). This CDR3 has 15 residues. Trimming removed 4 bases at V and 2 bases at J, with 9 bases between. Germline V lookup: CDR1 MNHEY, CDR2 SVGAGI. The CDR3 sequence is CASSSGGAGANVLTF. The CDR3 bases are TGTGCCAGCAGTTCCGGGGGAGCTGGGGCCAACGTCCTGACTTTC.

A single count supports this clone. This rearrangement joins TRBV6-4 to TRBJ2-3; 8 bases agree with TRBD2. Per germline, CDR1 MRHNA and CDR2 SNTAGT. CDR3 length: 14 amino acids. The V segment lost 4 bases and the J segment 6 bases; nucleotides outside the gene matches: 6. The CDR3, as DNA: TGTGCCAGCAGTGTGAACGGGGGGGAGGATACGCAGTATTTT. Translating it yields CASSVNGGEDTQYF.

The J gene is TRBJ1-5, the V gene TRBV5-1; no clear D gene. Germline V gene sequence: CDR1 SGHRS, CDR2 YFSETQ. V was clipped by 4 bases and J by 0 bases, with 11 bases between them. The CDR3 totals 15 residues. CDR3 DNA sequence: TGCGCCAGCAGCCTTTTGAGGAATAGCAATCAGCCCCAGCATTTT. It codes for CASSLLRNSNQPQHF.

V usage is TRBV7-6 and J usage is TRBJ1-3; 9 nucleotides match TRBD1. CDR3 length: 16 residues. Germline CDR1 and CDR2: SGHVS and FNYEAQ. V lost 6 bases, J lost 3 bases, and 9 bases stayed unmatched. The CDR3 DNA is TGTGCCAGCAGTCGAACCCGGGACAGGGTTGGAAACACCATATATTTT. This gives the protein CASSRTRDRVGNTIYF. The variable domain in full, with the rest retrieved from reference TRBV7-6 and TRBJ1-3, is GAGVSQSPRYKVTKRGQDVALRCDPISGHVSLYWYRQALGQGPEFLTYFNYEAQQDKSGLPNDRFSAERPEGSISTLTIQRTEQRDSAMYRCASSRTRDRVGNTIYFGEGSWLTVV.

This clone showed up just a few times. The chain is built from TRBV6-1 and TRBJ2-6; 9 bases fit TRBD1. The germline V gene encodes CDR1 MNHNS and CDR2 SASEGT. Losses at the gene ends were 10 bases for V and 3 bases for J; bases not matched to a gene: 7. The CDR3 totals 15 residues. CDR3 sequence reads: CATGRTGDGANVLTF. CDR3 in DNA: TGTGCCACCGGGAGGACAGGGGATGGGGCCAACGTCCTGACTTTC.

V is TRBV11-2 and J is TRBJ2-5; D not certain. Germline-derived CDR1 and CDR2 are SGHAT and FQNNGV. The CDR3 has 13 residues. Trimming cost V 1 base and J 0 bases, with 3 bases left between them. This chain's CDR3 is CASSLAYQETQYF. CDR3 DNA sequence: TGTGCCAGCAGCTTAGCCTACCAAGAGACCCAGTACTTC. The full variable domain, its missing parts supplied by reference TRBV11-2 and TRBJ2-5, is EAGVAQSPRYKIIEKRQSVAFWCNPISGHATLYWYQQILGQGPKLLIQFQNNGVVDDSQLPKDRFSAERLKGVDSTLKIQPAKLEDSAVYLCASSLAYQETQYFGPGTRLLVL.